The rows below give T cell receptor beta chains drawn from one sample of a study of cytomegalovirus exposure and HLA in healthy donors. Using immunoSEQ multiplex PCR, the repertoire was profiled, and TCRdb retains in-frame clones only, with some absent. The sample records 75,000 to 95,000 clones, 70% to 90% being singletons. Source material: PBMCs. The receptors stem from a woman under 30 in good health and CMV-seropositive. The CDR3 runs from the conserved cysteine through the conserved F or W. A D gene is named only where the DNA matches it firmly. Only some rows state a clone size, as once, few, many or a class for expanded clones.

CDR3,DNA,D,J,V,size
CASSYEGEGYTF,TGTGCCAGCAGTTACGAAGGGGAAGGCTACACCTTC,.,TRBJ1-2,TRBV6-5,.
CASSDKLRGRKEKLFF,TGTGCCAGCAGTGATAAACTCAGGGGGCGCAAGGAAAAACTGTTTTTT,TRBD1,TRBJ1-4,TRBV25-1,.
CASSLAGTAYDEQYF,TGTGCCAGCAGCTTAGCTGGGACAGCTTACGACGAGCAGTACTTC,TRBD1,TRBJ2-7,TRBV7-9,.
CASSEGQGSDTQYF,TGTGCCAGCAGTGAGGGACAGGGATCAGATACGCAGTATTTT,TRBD1,TRBJ2-3,TRBV6-1,.
CASSLEGTFEQYF,TGTGCCAGCAGTTTAGAGGGAACCTTCGAGCAGTACTTC,.,TRBJ2-7,TRBV27,.
CASSPRGSLAGKDTQYF,TGTGCCAGCTCACCAAGGGGGTCTCTAGCGGGGAAAGATACGCAGTATTTT,TRBD2,TRBJ2-3,TRBV18,.
CASSVGEYPDTQYF,TGTGCCAGCAGCGTAGGGGAGTATCCAGATACGCAGTATTTT,.,TRBJ2-3,TRBV9,.
CSVWTGALFTEAFF,TGCAGCGTCTGGACAGGGGCGTTGTTCACTGAAGCTTTCTTT,TRBD1,TRBJ1-1,TRBV29-1,few
CASSPPSGTGYEQYF,TGTGCCAGCAGCCCACCCTCCGGGACAGGCTACGAGCAGTACTTC,TRBD1,TRBJ2-7,TRBV7-9,.
CASSFRNRAYEQYF,TGTGCCAGCAGTTTTAGAAACAGAGCATACGAGCAGTACTTC,.,TRBJ2-7,TRBV28,.
CASSLYGGEQFF,TGTGCCAGCAGCTTATACGGGGGGGAGCAGTTCTTC,TRBD2,TRBJ2-1,TRBV7-2,.
CASSYASGAGNTIYF,TGTGCCAGCAGTTACGCCTCGGGGGCTGGAAACACCATATATTTT,.,TRBJ1-3,TRBV6-5,.
CASSRRGLAGEGSYNEQFF,TGTGCCAGTAGTCGACGGGGACTAGCGGGAGAGGGGTCCTACAATGAGCAGTTCTTC,TRBD2,TRBJ2-1,TRBV19,.
CASRPRGSGVGEQYF,TGTGCCAGCAGGCCCCGAGGAAGCGGGGTGGGGGAGCAGTACTTC,TRBD2,TRBJ2-7,TRBV6-1,.
CASSFVAGTFSYEQYF,TGCGCCAGCAGCTTCGTTGCGGGGACTTTCTCCTACGAGCAGTACTTC,.,TRBJ2-7,TRBV5-1,.
CASSRTGSGANVLTF,TGTGCCAGCAGTAGAACAGGATCTGGGGCCAACGTCCTGACTTTC,.,TRBJ2-6,TRBV6-1,.